The rows below give T cell receptor beta chains drawn from one sample of a study of blood T cell repertoires in COVID-19. The assay was immunoSEQ multiplex PCR, and TCRdb's table has in-frame clones only and misses some. The table records some 50,000 clones, approximately 84% of them present only once. The source material was peripheral blood. The receptors derive from a human donor in a cohort sampled during active COVID-19. The CDR3 runs from the conserved cysteine through the conserved F or W. The D gene is left open where the match is weak. Size values are once, few and many counts, or a class for expanded clones, and some rows have none.

v_call	d_call	clone_size	j_call	cdr3_aa	cdr3_nt
TRBV27	TRBD2	once	TRBJ2-7	CASSPPLGLAGAGEQYF	TGTGCCAGCAGTCCGCCGCTCGGACTAGCGGGAGCCGGCGAGCAGTACTTC
TRBV12-5	-	-	TRBJ1-2	CASGFEDIGYTF	TGTGCTAGTGGTTTTGAGGACATTGGCTACACCTTC
TRBV10-3	-	-	TRBJ1-2	CAISESGGDSGYTF	TGTGCCATCAGTGAGTCTGGAGGGGATAGTGGCTACACCTTC
TRBV11-2	-	-	TRBJ2-7	CASSLDRPTVTYEQYF	TGTGCCAGCAGCTTAGATAGGCCGACAGTGACCTACGAGCAGTACTTC
TRBV6-5	TRBD1	-	TRBJ2-7	CASSYHLGTGGIEQYF	TGTGCCAGCAGTTACCATTTAGGGACAGGGGGAATCGAGCAGTACTTC
TRBV5-1	TRBD2	-	TRBJ2-1	CASSSYSGGAYEQFF	TGCGCCAGCAGCTCATATAGCGGGGGGGCTTATGAGCAGTTCTTC
TRBV30	-	-	TRBJ2-7	CAWRDWRGVYEQYF	TGTGCCTGGAGGGACTGGCGGGGAGTCTACGAGCAGTACTTC
TRBV28	TRBD1	-	TRBJ2-7	CASSGIGTARGGYEQYF	TGTGCCAGCAGTGGGATAGGGACAGCAAGGGGCGGCTACGAGCAGTACTTC
TRBV7-9	-	-	TRBJ2-1	CASSPFAEGEQFF	TGTGCCAGCAGCCCATTCGCTGAGGGTGAGCAGTTCTTC
TRBV2	TRBD1	-	TRBJ2-1	CASSEAHPGGSYNEQFF	TGTGCCAGCAGTGAAGCCCATCCAGGGGGATCCTACAATGAGCAGTTCTTC
TRBV7-3	-	-	TRBJ2-1	CASSQSVVAYNEQFF	TGTGCCAGCAGCCAGTCCGTGGTTGCCTACAATGAGCAGTTCTTC
TRBV10-3	TRBD1	-	TRBJ2-1	CAISESVTGYLF	TGTGCCATCAGTGAGTCGGTGACAGGGTATCTCTTC
TRBV9	TRBD1	-	TRBJ2-7	CASSVAPTGLSEQYF	TGTGCCAGCAGCGTAGCCCCGACAGGGTTGAGCGAGCAGTACTTC
TRBV5-1	TRBD1	-	TRBJ2-3	CASSHGQERTDTQYF	TGCGCCAGCAGCCACGGACAGGAGAGGACAGATACGCAGTATTTT
TRBV6-6	-	once	TRBJ1-5	CASRDWTQPQHF	TGTGCCAGCAGAGATTGGACACAGCCCCAGCATTTT
TRBV6-5	TRBD1	-	TRBJ1-4	CASSHRGEKLFF	TGTGCCAGCAGTCACAGGGGTGAAAAACTGTTTTTT
TRBV28	TRBD1	-	TRBJ1-6	CASTLGQGYSPLHF	TGTGCCAGCACGTTGGGACAGGGGTATTCACCCCTCCACTTT
TRBV7-9	-	-	TRBJ1-2	CASSLDVGPNYGYTF	TGTGCCAGCAGCTTAGATGTGGGCCCTAACTATGGCTACACCTTC
TRBV5-1	TRBD2	-	TRBJ2-5	CASSTGLAGGQAQYF	TGCGCCAGCAGCACAGGACTAGCGGGGGGGCAGGCCCAGTACTTC
TRBV27	-	-	TRBJ1-4	CASHLLRGTNEKLFF	TGTGCCAGCCATCTTCTAAGGGGGACGAATGAAAAACTGTTTTTT
TRBV24-1	-	few	TRBJ1-1	CATSATGTEAFF	TGTGCCACCAGTGCAACAGGCACTGAAGCTTTCTTT
TRBV6-5	TRBD2	-	TRBJ2-7	CASSRLAGPSYEQYF	TGTGCCAGCAGCAGACTAGCGGGGCCCTCCTACGAGCAGTACTTC
TRBV27	TRBD2	once	TRBJ2-7	CATQRLAGKYEQYF	TGTGCCACCCAAAGACTAGCGGGAAAATACGAGCAGTACTTC
TRBV7-2	-	once	TRBJ2-5	CASSLVRETQYF	TGTGCCAGCAGCTTAGTCAGAGAGACCCAGTACTTC
TRBV3-1/TRBV3-2	-	-	TRBJ1-4	CASSQGAATNEKLFF	TGTGCCAGCAGCCAAGGGGCTGCAACTAATGAAAAACTGTTTTTT
TRBV18	TRBD1	-	TRBJ1-2	CASSLGQGALGYTF	TGTGCCAGCTCACTGGGACAGGGGGCGCTTGGCTACACCTTC
TRBV28	TRBD1	few	TRBJ2-2	CASRENRGRAGELFF	TGTGCCAGCAGAGAGAACAGGGGGCGTGCCGGGGAGCTGTTTTTT
TRBV5-1	-	-	TRBJ2-3	CASSYTGLTTDTQYF	TGCGCCAGCAGCTACACGGGACTTACTACAGATACGCAGTATTTT
TRBV28	-	-	TRBJ2-4	CASTLGEAKNIQYF	TGTGCCAGCACCCTAGGGGAAGCCAAAAACATTCAGTACTTC
TRBV18	-	once	TRBJ2-3	CASSRTGDSNTQYF	TGTGCCAGCTCCCGTACAGGCGACTCAAATACGCAGTATTTT
TRBV14	TRBD1	once	TRBJ2-2	CASSQGQGHTGELFF	TGTGCCAGCAGCCAAGGACAGGGGCACACCGGGGAGCTGTTTTTT
TRBV28	-	-	TRBJ1-6	CASDTGAPDNSPLHF	TGTGCCAGTGACACTGGGGCTCCTGATAATTCACCCCTCCACTTT
TRBV12-3/TRBV12-4	-	-	TRBJ1-5	CASTTRGPQHF	TGTGCCAGCACTACCAGGGGCCCCCAGCATTTT
TRBV7-8	-	-	TRBJ2-7	CASTNTYEQYF	TGTGCCAGCACCAACACCTACGAGCAGTACTTC
TRBV18	-	-	TRBJ2-7	CASSPGAGKGGYEQYF	TGTGCCAGCTCACCTGGGGCAGGGAAGGGAGGATACGAGCAGTACTTC
TRBV11-3	-	once	TRBJ2-3	CASSRNGRDTDTQYF	TGTGCCAGCAGCCGAAACGGGCGGGACACAGATACGCAGTATTTT
TRBV7-9	TRBD2	-	TRBJ2-1	CASSISGGLAHEQFF	TGTGCCAGCAGCATTAGCGGGGGCCTCGCCCATGAGCAGTTCTTC
TRBV28	-	once	TRBJ2-1	CASSNEGSYNEQFF	TGTGCCAGCAGTAACGAGGGATCCTACAATGAGCAGTTCTTC
TRBV28	-	-	TRBJ1-1	CASSVQMNTEAFF	TGTGCCAGCAGTGTACAGATGAACACTGAAGCTTTCTTT
TRBV2	-	-	TRBJ1-3	CARSFGGGHSGNTIYF	TGTGCCAGGTCCTTTGGGGGGGGCCACTCTGGAAACACCATATATTTT
TRBV4-1	-	-	TRBJ1-5	CASSQQGFEQPQHF	TGCGCCAGCAGCCAACAGGGTTTTGAACAGCCCCAGCATTTT
TRBV5-1	TRBD1	-	TRBJ2-7	CASSLAPHPGTGFYEQYF	TGCGCCAGCAGCTTGGCTCCCCACCCCGGGACAGGGTTCTACGAGCAGTACTTC
TRBV7-9	TRBD2	-	TRBJ2-5	CASSSTSGGALETQYF	TGTGCCAGCAGCTCGACTAGCGGGGGGGCCTTGGAGACCCAGTACTTC
TRBV5-1	TRBD1	few	TRBJ1-3	CASSKWTGVGNTIYF	TGCGCCAGCAGCAAATGGACAGGCGTCGGAAACACCATATATTTT
TRBV27	-	few	TRBJ1-4	CASSLGPGGRSGKLFF	TGTGCCAGCAGCCTAGGCCCCGGGGGGCGTTCGGGAAAACTGTTTTTT
TRBV7-2	-	-	TRBJ2-2	CASSLYTGELFF	TGTGCCAGCAGCTTATATACCGGGGAGCTGTTTTTT
TRBV5-1	-	few	TRBJ2-1	CASSLVGAVGNEQFF	TGCGCCAGCAGCTTGGTTGGGGCGGTTGGCAATGAGCAGTTCTTC
TRBV27	TRBD1	-	TRBJ2-3	CASSFVGQNPDTQYF	TGTGCCAGCAGTTTTGTGGGACAGAACCCAGATACGCAGTATTTT
TRBV7-2	-	-	TRBJ1-1	CASSVQQATEAFF	TGTGCCAGCAGCGTCCAACAGGCGACTGAAGCTTTCTTT
TRBV5-1	TRBD1	once	TRBJ2-3	CASSLGTGGSDTQYF	TGCGCCAGCAGCTTGGGGACAGGGGGCTCAGATACGCAGTATTTT
TRBV6-6	-	-	TRBJ2-7	CASSLNSGGYEQYF	TGTGCCAGCAGCCTCAATTCCGGAGGATACGAGCAGTACTTC
TRBV3-1/TRBV3-2	-	-	TRBJ2-3	CASSPDHRVWDTDTQYF	TGTGCCAGCAGCCCCGACCACAGGGTCTGGGACACAGATACGCAGTATTTT
TRBV2	TRBD1	-	TRBJ2-7	CASSGGTGGFEQYF	TGTGCCAGCAGTGGCGGGACAGGGGGGTTCGAGCAGTACTTC
TRBV3-1/TRBV3-2	TRBD2	-	TRBJ2-7	CASGTSGYEQYF	TGTGCCAGTGGGACTAGCGGCTACGAGCAGTACTTC
TRBV30	TRBD1	-	TRBJ2-3	CAWGDRGQYF	TGTGCCTGGGGGGACAGGGGGCAATATTTT
TRBV18	TRBD2	-	TRBJ2-1	CASSPQGAGSSYNEQFF	TGTGCCAGCTCACCACAAGGAGCGGGAAGCTCCTACAATGAGCAGTTCTTC
TRBV10-1	-	-	TRBJ2-3	CASRSAGKEDTQYF	TGCGCCAGCAGATCGGCCGGGAAGGAAGATACGCAGTATTTT
TRBV7-9	-	few	TRBJ1-5	CASSRMVGRVVNQPQHF	TGTGCCAGCAGCCGAATGGTGGGCAGGGTAGTCAATCAGCCCCAGCATTTT
TRBV6-5	-	-	TRBJ2-2	CASSYSLGTGELFF	TGTGCCAGCAGTTACTCCCTGGGGACTGGGGAGCTGTTTTTT